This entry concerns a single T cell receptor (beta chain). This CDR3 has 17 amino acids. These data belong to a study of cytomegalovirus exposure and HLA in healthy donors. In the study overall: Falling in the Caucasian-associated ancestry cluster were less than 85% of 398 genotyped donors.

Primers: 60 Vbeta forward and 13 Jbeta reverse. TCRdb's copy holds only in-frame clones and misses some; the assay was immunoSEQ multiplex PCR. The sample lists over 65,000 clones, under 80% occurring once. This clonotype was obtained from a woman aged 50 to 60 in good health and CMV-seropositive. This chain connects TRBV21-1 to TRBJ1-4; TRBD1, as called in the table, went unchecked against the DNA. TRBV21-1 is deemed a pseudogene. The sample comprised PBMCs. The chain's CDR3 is CASSKLPGKKGNEKLFF. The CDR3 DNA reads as TGTGCCAGCAGCAAACTTCCAGGGAAGAAGGGAAATGAAAAACTGTTTTTT.